These 21 T cell receptor beta chains share one sample of origin, sequenced in a study of cytomegalovirus exposure and HLA in healthy donors. PCR was performed using 60 Vbeta and 13 Jbeta primers. Repertoires were generated with immunoSEQ multiplex PCR, while TCRdb's copy carries only in-frame clones and drops some. The sample lists 130,000 or so clones, 75% to 90% seen once, with under 7.5% in the top ten. Material for sequencing was PBMCs. Receptors originate from a woman in her 30s in good health and CMV-seropositive.

The chain carries TRBV28 and TRBJ1-1, with D perhaps TRBD1 (5 bases). Germline loops: CDR1 MDHEN, CDR2 SYDVKM. V lost 6 bases, J lost 12 bases, and 23 bases lay in between. The CDR3 consists of 14 residues. In DNA, the CDR3 is TGTGCCAGCAGCTCCCCGGGGGGACTACCCATCTCTTTCTTT. The encoded protein is CASSSPGGLPISFF.

This chain uses TRBV4-1 with TRBJ2-5, with 10 bases that match TRBD2. The J call is doubtful: the DNA matches TRBJ2-7 better. This CDR3 has 14 residues. The germline gives CDR1 MGHRA, CDR2 YSYEKL. CDR3 coding DNA: TGCGCCAGCAGGGGGCTAGCGGGAGTGCACGAGCAGTACTTC. Residues: CASRGLAGVHEQYF.

This clone has only one observation. The rearrangement joins TRBV5-1 to TRBJ2-3, with a tentative D call TRBD2 (5 bases). Germline lookup yields CDR1 SGHRS and CDR2 YFSETQ. Trimming shortened V by 2 bases and J by 10 bases, and 11 bases separated the two germline ends. This CDR3 contains 12 residues. The CDR3 coding sequence is TGCGCCAGCAGCTTAGATGAGGGTTCGCAGTATTTT. Translation: CASSLDEGSQYF.

V usage is TRBV7-2 and J usage is TRBJ2-7, with D perhaps TRBD2 (5 bases). V lost 6 bases, J lost 2 bases, and 17 bases lay in between. Germline CDR1 reads SGHTA; CDR2 reads FQGNSA. The CDR3 contains 15 residues. CDR3 sequence reads: CASSPSGGLTYEQYF. CDR3 coding DNA: TGTGCCAGCAGTCCCTCTGGAGGACTCACCTACGAGCAGTACTTC.

This chain joins TRBV7-9 and TRBJ1-1, with D hard to call. Germline CDR1 and CDR2: SEHNR and FQNEAQ (reference sequence). V was shortened by 6 bases and J by 6 bases, with 14 bases between the two germline ends. The CDR3 runs 13 residues. CDR3 region: CASSPTPYSEAFF. DNA of the CDR3: TGTGCCAGCAGTCCCACGCCCTACTCTGAAGCTTTCTTT.

V gene TRBV28 combines with J gene TRBJ1-3; 10 bases align to TRBD1. The CDR3 runs to 14 residues. From germline, CDR1 is MDHEN and CDR2 SYDVKM. With V trimmed by 4 bases and J by 10 bases, 7 bases remained unmatched. This CDR3 is CASSSGQGSGTIYF. CDR3 nucleotides: TGTGCCAGCAGTTCGGGACAGGGGTCTGGTACCATATATTTT.

The chain combines TRBV2 with TRBJ2-5; 10 nucleotides agree with TRBD1. V was clipped by 8 bases and J by 4 bases; unmatched bases: 7. Germline lookup yields CDR1 SNHLY and CDR2 FYNNEI. The CDR3 consists of 14 residues. This CDR3 is CASGRDRGRETQYF. The CDR3 DNA reads as TGTGCCAGCGGCCGAGACAGGGGGCGAGAGACCCAGTACTTC.

This chain joins TRBV2 and TRBJ2-3; 12 bases are a match to TRBD2. V shed 6 bases, J shed 5 bases, and the junction held 0 bases outside the gene matches. In germline, CDR1 is SNHLY, CDR2 FYNNEI. The CDR3 contains 13 residues. The CDR3, as DNA: TGTGCCAGCAGGGGACTAGCGGGAGATACGCAGTATTTT. This gives the protein CASRGLAGDTQYF.

The rearrangement joins TRBV9 to TRBJ2-3, with TRBD1 identical over 8 bases. CDR1 SGDLS and CDR2 YYNGEE come from the germline V gene. There are 13 residues in the CDR3. Trimming at V came to 7 bases and at J to 6 bases, leaving 7 bases not matched to a gene. The CDR3 protein is CASAQGGEDTQYF. Here the CDR3 DNA reads TGTGCCAGCGCACAGGGGGGAGAGGATACGCAGTATTTT.

This chain connects TRBV18 to TRBJ1-1; TRBD1 is a possible D gene (6 bases). V lost 1 base and J 4 bases, leaving 10 bases between the germline ends. Germline CDR1 KGHSH, CDR2 LQKENI. This CDR3 contains 14 residues. This CDR3 reads CASSPQGGVTEAFF. The DNA of the CDR3 is TGTGCCAGCTCACCACAGGGGGGGGTCACTGAAGCTTTCTTT.

The gene calls are TRBV18 and TRBJ1-6; D call uncertain. Germline V lookup: CDR1 KGHSH, CDR2 LQKENI. This CDR3 contains 17 residues. The V gene lost 5 bases and the J gene lost 9 bases, with 23 bases spanning the gap. The CDR3 bases are TGTGCCAGCTCAGCGCTACCGGGCCCCCCTAGCGGTTCACCCCTCCACTTT. Protein: CASSALPGPPSGSPLHF.

This clone was observed a few times. The chain is built from TRBV15 and TRBJ1-5; TRBD1 might be the D (6 bases). The CDR3 has 16 residues. Trimming left V 1 base short and J 2 bases short, with 12 bases between. CDR1 and CDR2 from the germline V gene are LNHNV and YYDKDF (reference sequence). CDR3 DNA: TGTGCCACCAGCAGAGGGACAGTAAATGGCAATCAGCCCCAGCATTTT. Translation gives CATSRGTVNGNQPQHF.

This clone came up once. The V and J genes are TRBV11-1 and TRBJ1-4; 7 bases are a match to TRBD1. The V gene's germline CDR1 is SGHAT and CDR2 FQDESV (reference sequence). CDR3 length equals 12 residues. V dropped 4 bases and J dropped 11; count of bases not matched to a gene: 4. The DNA for the CDR3 is TGTGCCAGCAGCTCGTCAGGGGGGAAACTGTTTTTT. Amino acids: CASSSSGGKLFF.

The chain combines TRBV27 with TRBJ2-5, with D perhaps TRBD1 (5 bases). The DNA end is more similar to TRBJ2-7, so the J call may be wrong. This CDR3 spans 14 amino acids. From germline, CDR1 is MNHEY and CDR2 SMNVEV (reference sequence). This chain's CDR3 is CASMKDILLGEQYF. The CDR3 DNA reads TGTGCCAGCATGAAGGACATTCTCCTAGGCGAGCAGTACTTC.

The gene calls are TRBV2 and TRBJ2-1; TRBD2 aligns across 9 bases. The J segment lost 7 bases and the V segment lost 6 bases, leaving 19 bases of the junction unmatched. The V gene's germline CDR1 is SNHLY and CDR2 FYNNEI. CDR3 length: 18 residues. The chain's CDR3 is CASRPHGEAGGPRNEQFF. Here the CDR3 DNA reads TGTGCCAGCAGACCCCACGGGGAGGCGGGAGGGCCGAGGAATGAGCAGTTCTTC.

The rearrangement links TRBV10-1 to TRBJ2-7, with TRBD2 as a possible D gene (6 bases). V lost 7 bases to trimming and J lost 0 bases, with 16 bases between them. The length of the CDR3 is 15 residues. Germline V gene sequence: CDR1 WNHNN, CDR2 SYGVQD (reference sequence). CDR3 bases: TGCGCCAGCAATGGGGAGGACACTCCCTCCTACGAGCAGTACTTC. Protein sequence: CASNGEDTPSYEQYF.

Only one count was recorded for this clone. The rearrangement uses TRBV30 and TRBJ2-7; D might be TRBD1 (5 bases). Germline V CDR1 and CDR2: GTSNPN, SVGIG (reference sequence). CDR3 size: 15 residues. V was shortened by 1 base and J by 1 base, with 14 bases between the two germline ends. The CDR3 sequence is CAWSEGQGGSYEQYF. CDR3 sequence (DNA): TGTGCCTGGAGTGAAGGTCAGGGTGGTTCCTACGAGCAGTACTTC.

The chain couples TRBV6-1 to TRBJ1-1, with TRBD1 as a possible D gene (6 bases). This CDR3 is 14 amino acids long. The germline V gene has CDR1 MNHNS and CDR2 SASEGT. Trimming stripped 5 bases from V and 3 bases from J, with 13 bases between. This CDR3 reads CASSNRDTYTEAFF. CDR3 nucleotide sequence: TGTGCCAGCAGTAACCGGGACACCTACACTGAAGCTTTCTTT.

This chain joins TRBV27 and TRBJ2-7, with TRBD1 matching 9 bases. The germline gives CDR1 MNHEY, CDR2 SMNVEV (reference sequence). V shed 6 bases, J shed 5 bases, and the junction held 11 bases outside the gene matches. This CDR3 has 15 amino acids. The CDR3 bases are TGTGCCAGCAGCCCCACCGGACAGGGGAGAAACGAGCAGTACTTC. It codes for CASSPTGQGRNEQYF.

The chain joins TRBV5-6 to TRBJ1-2; 8 nucleotides line up with TRBD1. CDR3 length equals 15 residues. Germline V gene sequence: CDR1 SGHDT, CDR2 YYEEEE. The V segment lost 4 bases and the J segment 8 bases; nucleotides outside the gene matches: 13. Here the CDR3 reads CASSPPPRTGSGYTF. CDR3 DNA sequence: TGTGCCAGCAGCCCTCCCCCGCGGACAGGGAGCGGCTACACCTTC.

This chain uses TRBV4-2 with TRBJ1-4, with 11 bases aligning to TRBD1. V was clipped by 0 bases and J by 8 bases; unmatched bases: 2. There are 15 residues in the CDR3. Germline-derived CDR1 and CDR2 are LGHNA and YNFKEQ. CDR3 DNA sequence: TGTGCCAGCAGCCAAGACGGGACAGGGGGGGAAAAACTGTTTTTT. Translated: CASSQDGTGGEKLFF.